The source of this T cell receptor beta chain is a study of OX40 agonist ivuxolimab in advanced cancers. Background for the entire study: Ivuxolimab was an agonistic, fully human IgG2 monoclonal antibody directed against OX40 (CD134), a costimulatory receptor. Prior anti-PD-1, anti-PD-L1 or anti-CTLA-4 therapy was permitted, and checkpoint inhibitors had been received by about two fifths of dose-escalation patients. Three dose-escalation patients achieved partial responses, one with hepatocellular carcinoma and two with cutaneous melanoma. Intravenous ivuxolimab was administered to patients every 2 weeks at six dose levels: 0.01, 0.1, 0.3, 1.5, 3 and 10 mg/kg. The paper covers the monotherapy dose-escalation part of the phase I ivuxolimab trial, which included N ≈ 50 patients. Among the approximately 54 dose-escalation patients, some 20 had hepatocellular carcinoma, about 15 melanoma, 9 renal cell carcinoma and 9 head and neck cancer. The purpose of peripheral TCRbeta sequencing was to test whether ivuxolimab changed TCR sequence diversity and led to clonal T-cell expansion. A male proportion of around 81% and a mean age of approximately 61 years, ranging from roughly 23 to 79, were recorded for the dose-escalation cohort.

The paper's findings and limits, for the study overall: Low levels of normalized T-cell clonal expansion were also seen in some nonresponding patients. Partial responders in the 0.1-3.0 mg/kg groups had among the lowest normalized peripheral clonal expansion, especially among CD8+ T cells. The antigen specificity of the clonally expanded peripheral T cells was not determined. After ivuxolimab, more expanded clones were found on average in CD8+ T cells than in CD4+ T cells. Clonal expansion of both CD4+ and CD8+ blood T cells was observed from baseline to week 6 at doses 0.1 to 3.0 mg/kg.

Genomic DNA was extracted from sorted cells for sequencing of the TCRbeta CDR3 region. The immunoSEQ Assay was used for sequencing of TCRbeta CDR3 regions. Drawn from immuneACCESS, this table holds only the in-frame rearrangements with V and J called that TCRdb kept. Clones are partly lost; checked studies trace under half to an unresolved V gene and leave the rest unexplained. In this sample the table shows more than 65,000 clones, about 89% of which occur a single time. Of the sample, about 0.3% falls within the top ten clones. Worth noting for this clone: No antigen is known for it. No qualities accompany the bases; no much larger clone lies one base away.

V drops 8 bases and J drops 9 bases, leaving 13 bases in between. CDR1 and CDR2 were assigned from the germline V gene as MNHEY and SVGAGI. The CDR3 runs 11 amino acids, cysteine and phenylalanine included. Only CDR3 DNA remains: 33 bases, in frame from the first base. Patients with a history of autoimmune disease or receiving systemic immunosuppression were excluded from the trial. Peripheral blood for TCR sequencing was collected from all dose cohorts at baseline, on cycle 4 day 1, and on cycle 7 day 1. Samples came from an open-label, multicenter, first-in-human phase I dose-escalation trial of ivuxolimab. Adults with locally advanced or metastatic melanoma, renal cell carcinoma, hepatocellular carcinoma or head and neck squamous cell carcinoma were enrolled in the trial. CD4+ and CD8+ T cells were sorted separately from peripheral blood before TCR sequencing.

Sample: CD4+ or CD8+ T cells sorted from blood, taken in a trial of the OX40 agonist ivuxolimab. The clonotype originates from an adult with an advanced solid tumor such as melanoma, head and neck, liver or kidney cancer. This chain joins TRBV6-5 to TRBJ1-2; there is no confident call for the D gene. CDR3 protein: CASGLQQSYTF. The sequenced DNA is TGTGCCAGCGGCCTTCAGCAGAGCTACACCTTC.